This TCR beta chain comes out of a study of control samples from healthy donors and cancer patients. Per germline, CDR1 SEHNR and CDR2 FQNEAQ (reference sequence). J gave up 0 bases and V 7 bases, and 11 bases lay outside the gene matches. This CDR3 region has 17 residues. Generated by immunoSEQ multiplex PCR, the TCRdb table keeps only in-frame clones and is missing some. Of 130,000 or so clones detected, around 86% appear once; the ten largest clones hold around 9.4%. V and J are TRBV7-9 and TRBJ2-1; the match to TRBD2 covers 8 bases. Sequenced material: blood. This receptor was obtained from a middle-aged man in good health. CDR3 protein: CASTKQVAGGSYNEQFF. The DNA of the CDR3 is TGTGCCAGCACCAAGCAGGTGGCGGGGGGCTCCTACAATGAGCAGTTCTTC.